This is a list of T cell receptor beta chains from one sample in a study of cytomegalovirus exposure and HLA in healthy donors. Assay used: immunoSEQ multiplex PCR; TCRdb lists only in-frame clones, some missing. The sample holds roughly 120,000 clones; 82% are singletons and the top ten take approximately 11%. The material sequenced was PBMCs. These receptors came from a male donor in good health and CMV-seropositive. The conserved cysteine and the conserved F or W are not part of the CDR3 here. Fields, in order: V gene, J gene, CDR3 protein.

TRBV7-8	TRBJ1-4	ASSPEAGKLF
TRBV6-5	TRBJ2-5	ASSYRGQGLQETQY
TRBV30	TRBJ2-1	AWSVEVVQF
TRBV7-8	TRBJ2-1	ASSLAIAGGFDEQF
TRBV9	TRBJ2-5	ASSVAEAATQY
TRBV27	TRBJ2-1	ASSFSGRPNEQF
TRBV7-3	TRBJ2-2	ASSLELNTGELF
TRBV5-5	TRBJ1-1	ASNNDRFEAF
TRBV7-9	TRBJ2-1	ASSRGPEASGSSYNEQF
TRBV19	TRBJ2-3	ASSPNTDTQY
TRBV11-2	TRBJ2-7	ASSPGGQGLAYEQY
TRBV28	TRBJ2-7	ASRAPSGRAYEQY
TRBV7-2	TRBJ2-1	ASSLESGDSNEQF
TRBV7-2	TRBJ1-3	ASSLSGVSGNTIY
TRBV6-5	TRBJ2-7	ASRPGLAAGYEQY
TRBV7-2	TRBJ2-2	ASSLAQGANTGELF
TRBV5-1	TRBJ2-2	ASSYAGITNTGELF
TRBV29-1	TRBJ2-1	SVTGLQNRYYNEQF
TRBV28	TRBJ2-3	ASGTGDTDTQY
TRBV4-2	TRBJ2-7	ASSPGPGGGYEQY
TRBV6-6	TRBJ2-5	ASSPPGDSRY
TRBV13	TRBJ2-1	ASSFGSQAGYF
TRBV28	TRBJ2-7	ASSSVTGAHEQY
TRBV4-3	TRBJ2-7	ASSQVTRTSGTYEQY
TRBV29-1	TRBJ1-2	SVERGIGYGYT
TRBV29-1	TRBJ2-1	SAGGGGTYNEQF
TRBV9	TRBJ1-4	ASSVAGTGTEKLF
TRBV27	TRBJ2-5	ASSLSTVQETQY
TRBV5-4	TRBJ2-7	ASSSGGEKGRYEQY
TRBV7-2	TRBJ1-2	ASSKGTGDYGYT
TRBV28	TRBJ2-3	ASSLSPGLGTSTDTQY
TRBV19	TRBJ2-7	ASSITTETYEQY
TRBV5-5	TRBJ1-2	ASSLGGLINYGYT
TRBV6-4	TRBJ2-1	ASSDRTSGGNEQF
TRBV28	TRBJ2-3	ASFPSKNTDTQY